This T cell receptor (beta chain) was profiled in a study of T cell changes during pregnancy in multiple sclerosis. This clone appeared once. The method was immunoSEQ multiplex PCR; TCRdb's version includes in-frame clones alone and lacks a portion of them. The sample has about 38,000 clones, approximately 92% seen once. Germline V gives CDR1 LNHNV, CDR2 YYDKDF (reference sequence). This CDR3 region has 14 residues. V dropped 9 bases and J dropped 2; count of bases not matched to a gene: 9. The sequence came from a female donor with multiple sclerosis, enrolled in a pregnancy study. The chain carries TRBV15 and TRBJ2-7; TRBD2 agrees at 8 bases. Here the sequenced sample was CD8+ T cells from peripheral blood mononuclear cells, taken after pregnancy. CDR3 bases: TGTGCCACGACACCGGGGGGGGGCCCCTACGAGCAGTACTTC. This sequence encodes CATTPGGGPYEQYF.